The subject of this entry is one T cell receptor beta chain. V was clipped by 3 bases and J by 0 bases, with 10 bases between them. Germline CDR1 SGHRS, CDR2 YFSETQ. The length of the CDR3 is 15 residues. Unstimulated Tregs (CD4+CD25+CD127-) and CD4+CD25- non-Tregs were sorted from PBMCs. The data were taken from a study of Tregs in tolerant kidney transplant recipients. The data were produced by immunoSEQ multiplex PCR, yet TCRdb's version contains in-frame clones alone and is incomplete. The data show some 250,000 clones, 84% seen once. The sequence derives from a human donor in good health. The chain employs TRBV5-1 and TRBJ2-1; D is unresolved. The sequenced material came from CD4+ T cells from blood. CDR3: CASSYQIVSYNEQFF. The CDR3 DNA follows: TGCGCCAGCAGCTACCAAATAGTCTCCTACAATGAGCAGTTCTTC.